This T cell receptor (beta chain) was retrieved from a study of neurological immune-mediated disorders. Points from the study as a whole: The most TCR clonal expansion was seen in HTLV-1-associated myelopathy, whereas the least was seen in multiple sclerosis, below the level in healthy controls.

This clonotype has at least ten counts. Its target is not known. The CDR3 length is 14 residues. Trimming took 0 bases from V and 5 from J, leaving 10 bases between them. Germline lookup yields CDR1 LGHNA and CDR2 YSLEER. Synthesis of cDNA was accomplished via 5'RACE employing 10-nucleotide random UMIs. TCRdb redid the calling of the 5' RACE reads with MiXCR, one entry per CDR3 protein. The sample includes 80,000 to 95,000 distinct CDR3 sequences, roughly 3.2% seen only once; the top ten take roughly 2.9%. Sample: PBMCs. This clonotype was sampled from a woman aged 45-65 years with multiple sclerosis. This chain uses TRBV4-3 with TRBJ1-2; maybe TRBD1 (5 bases). CDR3 coding DNA: TGCGCCAGCAGCCAAGATAGACAGATTTATGGCTACACCTTC. Amino acids: CASSQDRQIYGYTF.